Shown below are 21 T cell receptor beta chains from a single sample sequenced in a study of spatial heterogeneity in lung cancer. Study results and limitations: For expanded intratumoral alpha and beta TCRs, counts tracked tumor mutation counts.

TCRdb processed the 5' RACE reads anew with MiXCR; each CDR3 protein has one entry. The profile covers about 100,000 distinct CDR3 sequences, with 4.4% appearing a single time and 21% taken by the ten largest. The antigens these receptors bind are not known. Time point of the sample: sample taken at primary tumor resection. Sequencing used lung tumor tissue, obtained at surgery. These receptors all stem from a male donor with early-stage non-small cell lung cancer.

In this sample, this clonotype turned up many times. The genes are TRBV5-1 and TRBJ1-3; D gene ambiguous. Per the germline V gene, CDR1 is SGHRS and CDR2 is YFSETQ. Trimming took off 4 bases at V and 0 bases at J, with 14 bases between the two ends. CDR3 size: 16 residues. CDR3 sequence (DNA): TGCGCCAGCAGCCTCCTGGGCGCCAGCTCTGGAAACACCATATATTTT. It is translated as CASSLLGASSGNTIYF.

This clonotype was detected only a few times. The CDR3 coding sequence is TGTGCCAGCAGCTTATTACTGGGCGCGGGGGGAACTGAAGCTTTCTTT. Translating it yields CASSLLLGAGGTEAFF. The chain uses TRBV7-9 and TRBJ1-1, with D possibly TRBD1 on 5 matching bases. The CDR3 runs to 16 residues. Germline CDR1 and CDR2: SEHNR and FQNEAQ (reference sequence). V gave up 2 bases and J gave up 5 bases, with 18 bases separating them.

This clonotype was picked up many times. The V and J genes are TRBV10-3 and TRBJ1-3; tentative D call: TRBD1 (5 bases). This CDR3 is 17 amino acids long. CDR1 and CDR2 (germline): ENHRY, SYGVKD. V dropped 2 bases and J dropped 2 bases, with 16 bases sitting between them. The CDR3: CAISEVDTREAGNTIYF. Written as DNA, the CDR3 is TGTGCCATCAGTGAGGTGGACACCCGGGAGGCTGGAAACACCATATATTTT.

This clonotype was observed at least ten times. This rearrangement joins TRBV11-2 to TRBJ2-1; D remains unclear. Germline values: CDR1 SGHAT, CDR2 FQNNGV. The CDR3 is made up of 13 amino acids. V shed 5 bases and J shed 15 bases, with 20 bases lying between them. The DNA of the CDR3 is TGTGCCAGCAGCCCCTCCGGGCACAGCACACGGTTCTTC. Protein product: CASSPSGHSTRFF.

CDR3 region: CAIGASYEQYF. In DNA, the CDR3 is TGTGCCATCGGGGCCTCCTACGAGCAGTACTTC. The chain carries TRBV10-3 and TRBJ2-7; possibly TRBD1 for D (5 bases). Trimming shortened V by 8 bases and J by 0 bases, and 5 bases separated the two germline ends. The CDR3 has 11 amino acids. Germline CDR1 and CDR2: ENHRY and SYGVKD.

This clonotype has at least ten counts. The chain links TRBV20-1 to TRBJ2-1; 7 bases match TRBD2. Trimming cost V 6 bases and J 1 base; bases outside gene matches: 3. The CDR3 consists of 13 residues. CDR1 is DFQATT and CDR2 is SNEGSKA in the germline V gene (reference sequence). This CDR3 reads CSAAGPSYNEQFF. In nucleotides, the CDR3 is TGCAGTGCAGCGGGACCTTCCTACAATGAGCAGTTCTTC.

Many counts were recorded for this clonotype. This sequence joins TRBV2 and TRBJ1-3; 9 bases map to TRBD1. Trimming took 2 bases from V and 8 from J; bases not matched to a gene: 10. The CDR3 is made up of 16 amino acids. The germline V gene encodes CDR1 SNHLY and CDR2 FYNNEI. CDR3 sequence (DNA): TGTGCCAGCAGTGAATTGGGGACAGGGCAAGGGGACACCATATATTTT. It translates to CASSELGTGQGDTIYF.

This clonotype was detected a few times. This chain uses TRBV2 with TRBJ1-5; D call uncertain. This CDR3 has 15 amino acids. V was trimmed by 7 bases and J by 0 bases, leaving 13 bases between them. Germline-derived CDR1 and CDR2 are SNHLY and FYNNEI. DNA of the CDR3: TGTGCCAGCATCGGGGATCGGTATAGCAATCAGCCCCAGCATTTT. It encodes CASIGDRYSNQPQHF.

Ten or more counts support this clonotype. J is TRBJ2-6 and V is TRBV5-1, with D unclear. The V end lost 4 bases, the J end lost 0 bases, and 8 bases lay between the germline ends. The V gene's germline CDR1 is SGHRS and CDR2 YFSETQ. CDR3 size: 15 residues. The CDR3 DNA reads TGCGCCAGCAGCCACGGAAACTCTGGGGCCAACGTCCTGACTTTC. The encoded protein is CASSHGNSGANVLTF.

Ten or more counts support this clonotype. The chain joins TRBV2 to TRBJ2-7, with D uncertain. This CDR3 is 12 amino acids long. Germline CDR1 reads SNHLY; CDR2 reads FYNNEI. Trimming took 3 bases from V and 0 from J, leaving 3 bases between them. CDR3 loop: CASSDSSYEQYF. DNA of the CDR3: TGTGCCAGCAGTGACAGCTCCTACGAGCAGTACTTC. The full variable domain, completed using reference TRBV2 and TRBJ2-7, is EPEVTQTPSHQVTQMGQEVILRCVPISNHLYFYWYRQILGQKVEFLVSFYNNEISEKSEIFDDQFSVERPDGSNFTLKIRSTKLEDSAMYFCASSDSSYEQYFGPGTRLTVT.

This clonotype was seen repeatedly, ten times or more. The rearrangement links TRBV6-2 or TRBV6-3 to TRBJ2-6; D is unresolved. CDR3 length: 12 amino acids. Germline CDR1 MNHEY, CDR2 SVGEGT. Trimming cost V 6 bases and J 4 bases, with 4 bases left between them. CDR3 sequence reads: CASSYGANVLTF. Here the CDR3 DNA reads TGTGCCAGCAGCTACGGGGCCAACGTCCTGACTTTC.

This clonotype was found many times. The V gene is TRBV7-9, the J gene TRBJ2-7; TRBD1 aligns across 9 bases. With V trimmed by 5 bases and J by 0 bases, 2 bases remained unmatched. This CDR3 has 14 amino acids. Germline V gene sequence: CDR1 SEHNR, CDR2 FQNEAQ (reference sequence). The CDR3 DNA reads as TGTGCCAGCAGCCAGACAGGGGGCTCCTACGAGCAGTACTTC. As protein: CASSQTGGSYEQYF.

The CDR3 region is CSAGRVWDTIYF. In DNA form, the CDR3 reads TGCAGTGCTGGTCGGGTCTGGGACACCATATATTTT. The chain combines TRBV20-1 with TRBJ1-3; D unresolved. The ends were cut back, 5 bases at V and 8 bases at J, with 13 bases in the middle. The CDR3 consists of 12 residues. The germline V gene has CDR1 DFQATT and CDR2 SNEGSKA (reference sequence).

The rearrangement links TRBV6-5 to TRBJ2-5; the match to TRBD1 covers 7 bases. CDR1 and CDR2 (germline): MNHEY, SVGAGI. This CDR3 has 14 amino acids. The ends lost 6 bases at V and 5 bases at J; junction bases unmatched: 9. DNA of the CDR3: TGTGCCAGCAGCCTGATGAGGGGGCGGGAGACCCAGTACTTC. This gives the protein CASSLMRGRETQYF.

This clonotype came up many times. This chain joins TRBV5-1 and TRBJ2-1; D gene ambiguous. This CDR3 contains 11 residues. V lost 0 bases, J lost 9 bases, and 4 bases lay in between. Germline CDR1 SGHRS, CDR2 YFSETQ. The CDR3 bases are TGCGCCAGCAGCTTGGAAGTTGAGCAGTTCTTC. Translated, it gives CASSLEVEQFF.

In its sample, this clonotype was seen many times. The gene calls are TRBV5-4 and TRBJ1-6; 7 bases agree with TRBD1. The CDR3 runs to 13 residues. The ends lost 0 bases at V and 10 bases at J; junction bases unmatched: 1. Germline V gene sequence: CDR1 SGHNT, CDR2 YYREEE (reference sequence). The CDR3 reads CASSLGQGSPLHF. CDR3 DNA sequence: TGTGCCAGCAGCTTGGGACAGGGCTCACCCCTCCACTTT.

The gene calls are TRBV6-5 and TRBJ1-6; maybe TRBD1 (5 bases). The germline gives CDR1 MNHEY, CDR2 SVGAGI. The V and J ends lost 8 bases and 5 bases respectively, with 10 bases between them. The CDR3 is made up of 13 amino acids. Here the CDR3 DNA reads TGTGCCAGCCGTGGGGCGAATAATTCACCCCTCCACTTT. Translation gives CASRGANNSPLHF.

This clonotype was observed a few times. The rearrangement uses TRBV6-5 and TRBJ2-4, with TRBD1 as a possible D gene (6 bases). Germline CDR1 and CDR2: MNHEY and SVGAGI. The CDR3 totals 15 residues. Trimming pared 4 bases from V and 6 bases from J, leaving 16 bases between. In DNA, the CDR3 is TGTGCCAGCAGTTCCTACCGGACAGATATAAACATTCAGTACTTC. Amino acid sequence: CASSSYRTDINIQYF.

In this sample, this clonotype turned up a few times. The junction departs from the called germline gene at one end, perhaps through a read error. The CDR3 region has the DNA TGTGCCAGCAGTTACGGGGTCGGAGTCGACTTC. Translating gives CASSYGVGVDF. The chain recombines TRBV6-2 or TRBV6-3 with TRBJ2-7; unclear D gene. This CDR3 region has 11 residues. Germline V CDR1 and CDR2: MNHEY, SVGEGT.

This clonotype was picked up many times. V gene TRBV28 combines with J gene TRBJ2-5; D is perhaps TRBD1 (6 bases). V was pared by 6 bases and J by 7 bases, with 12 bases between. Per the germline V gene, CDR1 is MDHEN and CDR2 is SYDVKM. This CDR3 contains 12 residues. CDR3 sequence: CASSNRVRTQYF. CDR3 bases: TGTGCCAGCAGCAACAGGGTGAGGACCCAGTACTTC.

This clonotype was seen repeatedly, ten times or more. This sequence joins TRBV12-3 or TRBV12-4 and TRBJ2-3, with 10 nucleotides matching TRBD2. Trimming cost V 2 bases and J 3 bases; bases outside gene matches: 8. The CDR3 runs 17 residues. The DNA of the CDR3 is TGTGCCAGCAGTTTACTGGTAGCGGGAGGTCAGACAGATACGCAGTATTTT. Residues: CASSLLVAGGQTDTQYF.